This T cell receptor beta chain originates from a study of cytomegalovirus exposure and HLA in healthy donors. A word on this clone: Its antigen remains unidentified. A read error may produce the germline difference seen at one junction end.

Germline loops: CDR1 SQVTM, CDR2 ANQGSEA. The CDR3 totals 11 residues. Regarding the study as a whole: Several of the most significant clusters appeared linked to common viral pathogens, based on a later analysis. Cytomegalovirus status was reportedly diagnosed by the classifier with high sensitivity and specificity. Most TCRs appeared rarely, but some public TCRs recurred in many donors.

Both 60 Vbeta primers and 13 Jbeta primers went into the PCR. Assay used: immunoSEQ multiplex PCR; TCRdb lists only in-frame clones, some missing. The repertoire holds about 190,000 clones, more than 65% seen once, with roughly 2.8% in the top ten. This clonotype originated in a woman in her thirties in good health and CMV-seropositive. The V and J genes are TRBV29-1 and TRBJ2-3, with D possibly matching TRBD2 (6 bases). The sequencing input was PBMCs. The CDR3 bases are TGCAGCGGGGAGGACCGGGCAGGGTGGATTTTT. It encodes CSGEDRAGWIF.